One and the same sample provided the 6 T cell receptor beta chains below, sequenced in a study of cytomegalovirus exposure and HLA in healthy donors (dated by TCRdb to the late 2010s). The library was generated by the immunoSEQ multiplex PCR assay. What TCRdb holds here is the immuneACCESS table cut down to in-frame rearrangements. Part of the clones is not present; checked against another copy, under half of the missing clones reflect an unresolved V gene, and the others are unexplained. The sample table records nearly 110,000 clones; around 90% of these occur just once. The ten largest clones capture 1.5% to 2% of the sample. The sample comprised PBMCs. Every receptor here comes from a woman between 18 and 29 years old in good health and CMV-seropositive.

This clone occurred a few times. The J gene is TRBJ1-5, the V gene TRBV18; 8 bases align to TRBD1. The germline V gene encodes CDR1 KGHSH and CDR2 LQKENI. The CDR3 loop spans 15 amino acids. Trimming took 3 bases from V and 3 from J; bases not matched to a gene: 4. Here the CDR3 DNA reads TGTGCCAGCTCACCCGGACAGGGCGACAATCAGCCCCAGCATTTT. Encoded protein: CASSPGQGDNQPQHF. Drawing the rest from reference TRBV18 and TRBJ1-5, the complete variable domain is NAGVMQNPRHLVRRRGQEARLRCSPMKGHSHVYWYRQLPEEGLKFMVYLQKENIIDESGMPKERFSAEFPKEGPSILRIQQVVRGDSAAYFCASSPGQGDNQPQHFGDGTRLSIL.

The rearrangement links TRBV10-2 to TRBJ1-2; a weak D match, TRBD1 (6 bases). Germline lookup yields CDR1 WSHSY and CDR2 SAAADI. The V and J ends lost 2 bases and 2 bases respectively, with 6 bases between them. CDR3 size: 13 residues. In DNA, the CDR3 is TGCGCCAGCAGTGAGACAGGGAACTATGGCTACACCTTC. Encoded protein: CASSETGNYGYTF.

Only one count was recorded for this clone. The chain joins TRBV19 to TRBJ1-4; 8 nucleotides align to TRBD1. Germline loops: CDR1 LNHDA, CDR2 SQIVND (reference sequence). This CDR3 is 14 amino acids long. The J segment lost 4 bases and the V segment lost 6 bases, leaving 4 bases of the junction unmatched. The CDR3 bases are TGTGCCAGTAGAAGACAGGGGATTAATGAAAAACTGTTTTTT. Its translation: CASRRQGINEKLFF. Combining the CDR3 with reference TRBV19 and TRBJ1-4 gives the whole variable domain DGGITQSPKYLFRKEGQNVTLSCEQNLNHDAMYWYRQDPGQGLRLIYYSQIVNDFQKGDIAEGYSVSREKKESFPLTVTSAQKNPTAFYLCASRRQGINEKLFFGSGTQLSVL.

The chain couples TRBV19 to TRBJ1-6; TRBD1 agrees at 11 bases. The CDR3 contains 16 residues. CDR1 is LNHDA and CDR2 is SQIVND in the germline V gene (reference sequence). Trimming removed 5 bases from V and 7 bases from J; junction bases left unmatched: 7. CDR3 coding DNA: TGTGCCAGTAGTGAGCCAGGACAGGGGGCAAATTCACCCCTCCACTTT. Protein sequence: CASSEPGQGANSPLHF.

This chain connects TRBV2 to TRBJ1-1, with D tentatively TRBD1 (5 bases). The ends were cut back, 4 bases at V and 11 bases at J, with 11 bases in the middle. Per germline, CDR1 SNHLY and CDR2 FYNNEI. The CDR3 runs 11 residues. The CDR3 sequence: CASSGAGRAFF. The CDR3 nucleotides read TGTGCCAGCAGTGGGGCAGGGAGGGCTTTCTTT.

The V and J genes are TRBV6-5 and TRBJ2-7; D is perhaps TRBD1 (6 bases). The CDR3 totals 15 residues. Trimming cost V 6 bases and J 2 bases, with 17 bases left between them. Germline V gene data show CDR1 as MNHEY and CDR2 as SVGAGI. The CDR3 loop reads CASSSTGRGTYEQYF. In DNA form, the CDR3 reads TGTGCCAGCAGCAGTACAGGGCGAGGGACCTACGAGCAGTACTTC.